The sequence of this TCR beta chain was determined in a study of blood T cells in healthy people across ages. The V end lost 3 bases, the J end lost 3 bases, and 22 bases lay between the germline ends. CDR1 is SGHRS and CDR2 is YFSETQ in the germline V gene. This CDR3 has 17 residues. A second PCR, run for 7 to 11 cycles, used a sample-barcoded 5' primer plus a J-beta primer mix. TCRdb reanalysed the 5' RACE reads using MiXCR and keeps one entry per CDR3 protein. Counted here are 1.2 million to 1.5 million distinct CDR3 sequences, 59% occurring once; the ten biggest clones make up over 5%. Total RNA, at least 5 micrograms per sample, was extracted from PBMCs.

The clonotype comes from a man aged 18 to 35 in good health. Sequenced input: blood. The chain uses TRBV5-1 and TRBJ2-7; unclear D gene. CDR3 DNA sequence: TGCGCCAGCAGCTCCGGCACTTCTCTGATCCCCCACTACGAGCAGTACTTC. This codes for CASSSGTSLIPHYEQYF.